Sequencing of this T cell receptor (beta chain) was carried out in a study of early T cells in non-severe SARS-CoV-2 infection. Trimming stripped 2 bases from V and 5 bases from J, with 9 bases between. This CDR3 region has 12 residues. Germline-derived CDR1 and CDR2 are DFQATT and SNEGSKA (reference sequence). Each CDR3 protein is one row after TCRdb ran MiXCR on the 5' RACE reads. The table shows tens of thousands of distinct CDR3 sequences, with about a tenth occurring only once. There are a few counts of this clonotype. V and J are TRBV20-1 and TRBJ1-1, with a possible D match to TRBD1 (5 bases). The sample taken for sequencing was whole blood. This TCR was sampled from an adult who was a healthcare worker with PCR-confirmed SARS-CoV-2 infection or an uninfected control (not recorded which). CDR3 in amino acids: CSARQGGTEAFF. Here the CDR3 DNA reads TGCAGTGCTAGACAGGGAGGGACTGAAGCTTTCTTT.